The next 9 T cell receptor beta chains were all read from a single sample in a study of cytomegalovirus exposure and HLA in healthy donors (dated by TCRdb to about 2017). Libraries were made using the immunoSEQ multiplex PCR assay. For the multiplex PCR, a mixture combining 60 forward primers for TCR Vbeta segments and 13 reverse primers for TCR Jbeta segments was used. TCRdb obtained this table from immuneACCESS and retained in-frame rearrangements with V and J assigned. These tables miss some clones; where compared with another copy, unresolved V genes account for less than half of the shortfall, and the remainder is unexplained. The sample table records 150,000 or so clones. 1.3% of the sample goes to the ten largest clones. Sample: PBMCs. Receptor source: a woman aged 60-75 years in good health and CMV-seronegative.

The chain uses TRBV9 and TRBJ2-7; D is possibly TRBD1 (5 bases). The CDR3 is 13 amino acids. Germline CDR1 SGDLS, CDR2 YYNGEE. V dropped 2 bases and J dropped 6 bases, with 12 bases sitting between them. CDR3 sequence reads: CASSVSPRVEQYF. The CDR3 DNA reads TGTGCCAGCAGCGTTTCCCCCAGGGTCGAGCAGTACTTC.

V usage is TRBV27 and J usage is TRBJ1-1, with D perhaps TRBD1 (6 bases). CDR1 MNHEY and CDR2 SMNVEV come from the germline V gene (reference sequence). The CDR3 covers 13 residues. Trimming took off 6 bases at V and 4 bases at J, with 12 bases between the two ends. The CDR3 here is CASRTGLSTEAFF. The CDR3 DNA is TGTGCCAGCAGAACAGGGTTGAGCACTGAAGCTTTCTTT.

The J gene is TRBJ2-2, the V gene TRBV27; tentatively, D is TRBD1 (6 bases). Trimming stripped 6 bases from V and 3 bases from J, with 14 bases between. Germline V gives CDR1 MNHEY, CDR2 SMNVEV (reference sequence). The CDR3 loop spans 15 amino acids. This CDR3 is CASSPGTRYTGELFF. CDR3 DNA sequence: TGTGCCAGCAGCCCCGGGACAAGGTACACCGGGGAGCTGTTTTTT.

For this clone: The sample has other DNA sequences that encode this CDR3 too. CDR3 protein: CASSRGTEAFF. The CDR3 DNA is TGTGCCAGCAGCCGGGGCACTGAAGCTTTCTTT. V usage is TRBV5-6 and J usage is TRBJ1-1; D remains unclear. The germline gives CDR1 SGHDT, CDR2 YYEEEE. This CDR3 has 11 residues. V was shortened by 4 bases and J by 4 bases, with 5 bases between the two germline ends.

This chain connects TRBV19 to TRBJ1-1; 9 positions agree with TRBD1. The ends lost 5 bases at V and 5 bases at J; junction bases unmatched: 6. CDR1 and CDR2 (germline): LNHDA, SQIVND (reference sequence). There are 14 residues in the CDR3. CDR3 region: CASSLQGARTEAFF. As DNA, the CDR3 is TGTGCCAGTAGTCTACAGGGGGCTCGGACTGAAGCTTTCTTT.

The CDR3 loop reads CSVGQGARRNTEAFF. CDR3 in DNA: TGCAGCGTTGGACAGGGGGCAAGGAGGAACACTGAAGCTTTCTTT. The J gene is TRBJ1-1, the V gene TRBV29-1, with TRBD1 matching 10 bases. The CDR3 length is 15 residues. Trimming at V came to 4 bases and at J to 1 base, leaving 6 bases not matched to a gene. Germline CDR1 reads SQVTM; CDR2 reads ANQGSEA.

The genes are TRBV9 and TRBJ1-1; D perhaps matches TRBD1 (5 bases). Germline CDR1 and CDR2: SGDLS and YYNGEE. The CDR3 consists of 15 residues. Trimming took 5 bases from V and 1 from J, leaving 15 bases between them. The CDR3 region is CASRQTDLGNTEAFF. For the CDR3, the DNA is TGTGCCAGCAGACAGACAGATTTGGGGAACACTGAAGCTTTCTTT.

Of note for this clone: Other DNA sequences in the sample encode the same CDR3. The chain combines TRBV5-1 with TRBJ2-2; perhaps TRBD2 as D (5 bases). V lost 1 base, J lost 2 bases, and 9 bases lay in between. The CDR3 extends over 15 amino acids. Germline V gives CDR1 SGHRS, CDR2 YFSETQ. The CDR3 loop reads CASSLSGINTGELFF. The CDR3 DNA follows: TGCGCCAGCAGCTTGAGCGGCATCAACACCGGGGAGCTGTTTTTT.

The V and J genes are TRBV29-1 and TRBJ2-3; D remains unclear. Per germline, CDR1 SQVTM and CDR2 ANQGSEA. This CDR3 has 13 residues. Trimming cost V 4 bases and J 1 base, with 9 bases left between them. CDR3 in amino acids: CSVARRGTDTQYF. DNA for the CDR3: TGCAGCGTTGCTCGTCGAGGCACAGATACGCAGTATTTT.